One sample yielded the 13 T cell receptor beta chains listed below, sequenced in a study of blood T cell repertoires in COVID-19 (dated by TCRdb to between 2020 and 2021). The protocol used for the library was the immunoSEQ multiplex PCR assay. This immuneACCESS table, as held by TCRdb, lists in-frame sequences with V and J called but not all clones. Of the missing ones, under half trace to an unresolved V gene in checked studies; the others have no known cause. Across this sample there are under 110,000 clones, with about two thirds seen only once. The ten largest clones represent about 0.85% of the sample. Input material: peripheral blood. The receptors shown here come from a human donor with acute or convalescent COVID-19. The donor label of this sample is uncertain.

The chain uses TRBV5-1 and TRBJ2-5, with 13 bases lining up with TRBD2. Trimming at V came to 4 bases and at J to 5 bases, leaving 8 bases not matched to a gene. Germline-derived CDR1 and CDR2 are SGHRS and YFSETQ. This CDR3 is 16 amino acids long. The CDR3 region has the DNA TGCGCCAGCAGCGATGGACTAGCGGGGGTGGGTGAGACCCAGTACTTC. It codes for CASSDGLAGVGETQYF.

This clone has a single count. The CDR3 loop is CASSLAGGPTTDTQYF. CDR3 nucleotide sequence: TGTGCCAGCAGCTTAGCGGGGGGACCCACCACAGATACGCAGTATTTT. J is TRBJ2-3 and V is TRBV11-2; 7 positions agree with TRBD2. V was clipped by 1 base and J by 2 bases; unmatched bases: 6. This CDR3 is built from 16 residues. CDR1 is SGHAT and CDR2 is FQNNGV in the germline V gene.

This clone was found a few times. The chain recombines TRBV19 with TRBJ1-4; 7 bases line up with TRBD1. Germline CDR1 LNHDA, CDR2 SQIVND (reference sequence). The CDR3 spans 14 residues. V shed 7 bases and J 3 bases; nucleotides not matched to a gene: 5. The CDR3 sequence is CASNTGVANEKLFF. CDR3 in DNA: TGTGCCAGTAACACAGGGGTTGCTAATGAAAAACTGTTTTTT.

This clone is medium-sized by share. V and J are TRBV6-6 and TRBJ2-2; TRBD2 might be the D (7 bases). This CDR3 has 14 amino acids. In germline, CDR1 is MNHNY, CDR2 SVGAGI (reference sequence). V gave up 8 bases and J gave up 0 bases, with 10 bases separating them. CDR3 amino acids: CASRGATNTGELFF. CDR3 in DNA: TGTGCCAGCCGGGGGGCCACGAACACCGGGGAGCTGTTTTTT.

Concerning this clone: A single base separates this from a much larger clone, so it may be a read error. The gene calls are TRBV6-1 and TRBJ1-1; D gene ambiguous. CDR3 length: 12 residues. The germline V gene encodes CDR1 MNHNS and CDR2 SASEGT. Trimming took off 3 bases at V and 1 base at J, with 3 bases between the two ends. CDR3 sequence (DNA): TGTGCCAGCAGTGACAGGAACACTGAAGCTTTCTTT. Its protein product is CASSDRNTEAFF.

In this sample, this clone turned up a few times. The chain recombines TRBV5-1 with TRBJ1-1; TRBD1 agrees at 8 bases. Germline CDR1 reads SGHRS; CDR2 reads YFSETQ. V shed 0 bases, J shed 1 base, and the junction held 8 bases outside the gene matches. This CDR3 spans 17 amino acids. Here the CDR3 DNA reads TGCGCCAGCAGCTTGGTCCCCTTTGGACAGGGGAACACTGAAGCTTTCTTT. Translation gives CASSLVPFGQGNTEAFF.

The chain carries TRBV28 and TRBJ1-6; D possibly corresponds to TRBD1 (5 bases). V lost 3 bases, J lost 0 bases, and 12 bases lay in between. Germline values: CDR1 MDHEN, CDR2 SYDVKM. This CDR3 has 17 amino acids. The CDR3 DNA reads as TGTGCCAGCAGTTTTCCCAAAGACAGCTCCTATAATTCACCCCTCCACTTT. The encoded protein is CASSFPKDSSYNSPLHF.

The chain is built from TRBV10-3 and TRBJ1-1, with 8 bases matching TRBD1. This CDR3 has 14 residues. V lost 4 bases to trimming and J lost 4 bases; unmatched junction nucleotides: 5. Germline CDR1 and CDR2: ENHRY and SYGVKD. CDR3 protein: CAISGTTGGTEAFF. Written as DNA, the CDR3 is TGTGCCATCAGTGGGACAACAGGGGGCACTGAAGCTTTCTTT.

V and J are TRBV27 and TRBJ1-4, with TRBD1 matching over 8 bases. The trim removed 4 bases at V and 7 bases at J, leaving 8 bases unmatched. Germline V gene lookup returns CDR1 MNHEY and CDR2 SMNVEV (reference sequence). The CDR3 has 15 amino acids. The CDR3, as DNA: TGTGCCAGCAGTTCCCCCGGGACAGGACGTGAAAAACTGTTTTTT. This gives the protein CASSSPGTGREKLFF. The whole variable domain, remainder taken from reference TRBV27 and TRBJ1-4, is EAQVTQNPRYLITVTGKKLTVTCSQNMNHEYMSWYRQDPGLGLRQIYYSMNVEVTDKGDVPEGYKVSRKEKRNFPLILESPSPNQTSLYFCASSSPGTGREKLFFGSGTQLSVL.

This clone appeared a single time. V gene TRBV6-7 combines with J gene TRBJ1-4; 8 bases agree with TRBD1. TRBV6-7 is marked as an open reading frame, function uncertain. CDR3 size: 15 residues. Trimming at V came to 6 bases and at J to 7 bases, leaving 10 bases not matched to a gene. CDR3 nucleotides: TGTGCCAGCAGCAGGGACAGGATCGGCCGTGAAAAACTGTTTTTT. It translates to CASSRDRIGREKLFF.

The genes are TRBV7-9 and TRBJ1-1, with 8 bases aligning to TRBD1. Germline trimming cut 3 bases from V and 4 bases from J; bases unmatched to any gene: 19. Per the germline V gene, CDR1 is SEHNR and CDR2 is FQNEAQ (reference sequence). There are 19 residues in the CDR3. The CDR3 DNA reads TGTGCCAGCAGCTTGGGACAGGCCCAATTCGGGACCACGAGCACTGAAGCTTTCTTT. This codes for CASSLGQAQFGTTSTEAFF.

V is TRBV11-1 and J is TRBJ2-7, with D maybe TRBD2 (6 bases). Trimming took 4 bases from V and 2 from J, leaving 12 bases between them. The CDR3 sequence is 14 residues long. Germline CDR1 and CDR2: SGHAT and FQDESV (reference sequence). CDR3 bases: TGTGCCAGCAGCTACCGGGACTTAGCCTACGAGCAGTACTTC. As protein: CASSYRDLAYEQYF.

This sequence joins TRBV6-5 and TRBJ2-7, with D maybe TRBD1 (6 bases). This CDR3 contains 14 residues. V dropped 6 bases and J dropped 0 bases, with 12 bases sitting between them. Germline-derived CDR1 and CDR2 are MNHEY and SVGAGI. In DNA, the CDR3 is TGTGCCAGCAGGCTCCTGGACAGCTCCTACGAGCAGTACTTC. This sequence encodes CASRLLDSSYEQYF.